The 26 T cell receptor beta chains below come from one sample, sequenced in a study of T cell changes during pregnancy in multiple sclerosis. Sequencing used immunoSEQ multiplex PCR; TCRdb keeps in-frame clones, though not all of them. This sample has 70,000 to 95,000 clones, with approximately 94% found just once. The sequencing here drew on peripheral blood, taken in the third trimester of pregnancy. The receptor source for this set is a female donor with multiple sclerosis, enrolled in a pregnancy study.

The chain has TRBV19 and TRBJ2-1; weak D call: TRBD1 (5 bases). Germline values: CDR1 LNHDA, CDR2 SQIVND (reference sequence). The CDR3 contains 12 residues. Trimming took 4 bases from V and 11 from J, leaving 12 bases between them. The CDR3 DNA is TGTGCCAGTAGTACCCTGACAGCTAAGCAGTTCTTC. Amino acid sequence: CASSTLTAKQFF.

This clone has more than one count but fewer than ten. The gene calls are TRBV2 and TRBJ1-3; 12 nucleotides agree with TRBD1. V lost 5 bases to trimming and J lost 1 base; unmatched junction nucleotides: 9. This CDR3 contains 18 residues. Looked up from germline, CDR1 is SNHLY and CDR2 is FYNNEI. The CDR3 sequence is CASSIRDRGQSSGNTIYF. DNA for the CDR3: TGTGCCAGCAGTATCCGGGACAGGGGGCAATCTTCTGGAAACACCATATATTTT. The full variable domain, its missing parts supplied by reference TRBV2 and TRBJ1-3, is EPEVTQTPSHQVTQMGQEVILRCVPISNHLYFYWYRQILGQKVEFLVSFYNNEISEKSEIFDDQFSVERPDGSNFTLKIRSTKLEDSAMYFCASSIRDRGQSSGNTIYFGEGSWLTVV.

The J gene is TRBJ1-1, the V gene TRBV6-1, with a weak D call TRBD1 (5 bases). V lost 2 bases, J lost 3 bases, and 10 bases lay in between. This CDR3 is 14 amino acids long. Germline-derived CDR1 and CDR2 are MNHNS and SASEGT. CDR3 sequence reads: CASSETIGDTEAFF. In nucleotides, the CDR3 is TGTGCCAGCAGTGAAACGATAGGGGACACTGAAGCTTTCTTT.

This clone was seen only once. The chain joins TRBV2 to TRBJ1-3; D perhaps matches TRBD1 (5 bases). In germline, CDR1 is SNHLY, CDR2 FYNNEI. This CDR3 region has 15 residues. V lost 6 bases and J lost 8, with 20 bases in between. The CDR3 spells CASRPFGGKMDTIYF. In DNA, the CDR3 is TGTGCCAGCAGACCCTTCGGGGGGAAGATGGACACCATATATTTT.

The chain is built from TRBV29-1 and TRBJ1-5, with unresolved D. Deletions cut 4 bases from V and 1 base from J, with 5 bases between. CDR1 is SQVTM, CDR2 ANQGSEA, per germline. CDR3 size: 12 residues. CDR3 region: CSVGGSNQPQHF. The CDR3 nucleotides read TGCAGCGTTGGAGGAAGCAATCAGCCCCAGCATTTT.

This clone was found once. The CDR3 sequence: CASSLEGTGSYEQYF. As DNA, the CDR3 is TGTGCCAGCAGCTTAGAGGGGACAGGTTCCTACGAGCAGTACTTC. The chain has TRBV7-2 and TRBJ2-7; 8 bases are a match to TRBD1. V lost 1 base to trimming and J lost 1 base; unmatched junction nucleotides: 3. Germline assignment: CDR1 SGHTA and CDR2 FQGNSA. CDR3 size: 15 residues.

The CDR3 sequence is CASSSGTSGNIQYF. CDR3 DNA: TGTGCCAGCAGCTCCGGGACTAGCGGGAACATTCAGTACTTC. This chain links TRBV11-1 with TRBJ2-4; TRBD2 aligns across 12 bases. This CDR3 contains 14 residues. Germline assignment: CDR1 SGHAT and CDR2 FQDESV (reference sequence). V was pared by 4 bases and J by 7 bases, with 2 bases of the junction left unmatched.

The rearrangement joins TRBV20-1 to TRBJ2-7; 7 nucleotides agree with TRBD1. The J segment lost 3 bases and the V segment lost 5 bases, leaving 1 base of the junction unmatched. Germline V gene lookup returns CDR1 DFQATT and CDR2 SNEGSKA (reference sequence). This CDR3 has 11 residues. The CDR3 sequence: CSARQGYEQYF. The CDR3, as DNA: TGCAGTGCTCGACAGGGCTACGAGCAGTACTTC.

The chain recombines TRBV5-4 with TRBJ2-1, with D possibly matching TRBD1 (7 bases). The CDR3 totals 15 residues. V lost 4 bases and J 6 bases, leaving 17 bases between the germline ends. Germline CDR1 and CDR2: SGHNT and YYREEE (reference sequence). Here the CDR3 DNA reads TGTGCCAGCAGCCCCCTCTTTCAGGGGGGCAATGAGCAGTTCTTC. It is translated as CASSPLFQGGNEQFF. Variable domain in full (rest from reference TRBV5-4 and TRBJ2-1): ETGVTQSPTHLIKTRGQQVTLRCSSQSGHNTVSWYQQALGQGPQFIFQYYREEENGRGNFPPRFSGLQFPNYSSELNVNALELDDSALYLCASSPLFQGGNEQFFGPGTRLTVL.

The CDR3 region has the DNA TGTGCCAGCAGCTTAGACGACACGATCCATTACTTC. Protein: CASSLDDTIHYF. The gene calls are TRBV7-2 and TRBJ2-5, with D unresolved. This CDR3 comprises 12 residues. Germline loops: CDR1 SGHTA, CDR2 FQGNSA. V was pared by 1 base and J by 14 bases, with 14 bases between.

This chain joins TRBV11-2 and TRBJ2-7; no firm D call. Looked up from germline, CDR1 is SGHAT and CDR2 is FQNNGV. The CDR3 totals 12 residues. The ends were cut back, 1 base at V and 3 bases at J, with 4 bases in the middle. CDR3 region: CASSLVRYEQYF. DNA of the CDR3: TGTGCCAGCAGCTTAGTTCGCTACGAGCAGTACTTC. The complete variable domain, with remaining parts taken from reference TRBV11-2 and TRBJ2-7, reads EAGVAQSPRYKIIEKRQSVAFWCNPISGHATLYWYQQILGQGPKLLIQFQNNGVVDDSQLPKDRFSAERLKGVDSTLKIQPAKLEDSAVYLCASSLVRYEQYFGPGTRLTVT.

The chain is built from TRBV10-3 and TRBJ1-1; no definite D call. V lost 6 bases and J lost 2, with 7 bases in between. CDR1 is ENHRY and CDR2 is SYGVKD in the germline V gene. The CDR3 consists of 12 residues. The DNA of the CDR3 is TGTGCCATCAGGCAGGATAACACTGAAGCTTTCTTT. Protein sequence: CAIRQDNTEAFF.

V is TRBV11-1 and J is TRBJ1-1; no firm D call. The CDR3 loop spans 13 amino acids. Trimming removed 1 base from V and 1 base from J, with 4 bases in between. The germline V gene encodes CDR1 SGHAT and CDR2 FQDESV (reference sequence). The CDR3 loop is CASSLGPNTEAFF. The CDR3 DNA follows: TGTGCCAGCAGCTTAGGGCCGAACACTGAAGCTTTCTTT.

This rearrangement joins TRBV5-1 to TRBJ2-7; TRBD2 aligns across 13 bases. The CDR3 consists of 15 residues. With V trimmed by 3 bases and J by 6 bases, 6 bases remained unmatched. From germline, CDR1 is SGHRS and CDR2 YFSETQ. The CDR3 loop reads CASSSLAGGPSEQYF. CDR3 in DNA: TGCGCCAGCAGCTCACTAGCGGGAGGGCCTAGCGAGCAGTACTTC.

As DNA, the CDR3 is TGTGCCAGCAGCTTAGGGACTAGCGCCTCCTACGAGCAGTACTTC. The encoded protein is CASSLGTSASYEQYF. The chain employs TRBV11-3 and TRBJ2-7, with TRBD2 matching over 9 bases. Germline-derived CDR1 and CDR2 are SGHNT and YENEEA. This CDR3 comprises 15 residues. Trimming cost V 1 base and J 0 bases; bases outside gene matches: 1. Variable domain in full (rest from reference TRBV11-3 and TRBJ2-7): EAGVVQSPRYKIIEKKQPVAFWCNPISGHNTLYWYLQNLGQGPELLIRYENEEAVDDSQLPKDRFSAERLKGVDSTLKIQPAELGDSAVYLCASSLGTSASYEQYFGPGTRLTVT.

The chain employs TRBV9 and TRBJ2-1; TRBD1 might be the D (6 bases). The CDR3 extends over 11 amino acids. The ends were cut back, 7 bases at V and 7 bases at J, with 9 bases in the middle. Germline CDR1 SGDLS, CDR2 YYNGEE. CDR3 region: CASGQLNEQFF. The CDR3 DNA reads TGTGCCAGCGGACAGCTTAATGAGCAGTTCTTC. Variable domain in full (rest from reference TRBV9 and TRBJ2-1): DSGVTQTPKHLITATGQRVTLRCSPRSGDLSVYWYQQSLDQGLQFLIQYYNGEERAKGNILERFSAQQFPDLHSELNLSSLELGDSALYFCASGQLNEQFFGPGTRLTVL.

The chain couples TRBV10-3 to TRBJ2-7, with D tentatively TRBD1 (5 bases). Germline lookup yields CDR1 ENHRY and CDR2 SYGVKD. The CDR3 length is 15 residues. Trimming left V 4 bases short and J 2 bases short, with 15 bases between. The CDR3 DNA follows: TGTGCCATCAGTGCGACCACAGGCGCGACCTACGAGCAGTACTTC. This sequence encodes CAISATTGATYEQYF.

This clone turned up a few times. The rearrangement joins TRBV19 to TRBJ1-4; no definite D call. The germline gives CDR1 LNHDA, CDR2 SQIVND (reference sequence). This CDR3 region has 14 residues. V lost 7 bases and J lost 0, with 9 bases in between. CDR3: CASKISATNEKLFF. CDR3 bases: TGTGCCAGTAAAATTAGTGCAACTAATGAAAAACTGTTTTTT.

The chain joins TRBV28 to TRBJ1-5; 9 bases line up with TRBD1. The V segment lost 6 bases and the J segment 6 bases; nucleotides outside the gene matches: 6. Per the germline V gene, CDR1 is MDHEN and CDR2 is SYDVKM. The CDR3 runs to 14 residues. The chain's CDR3 is CASSQGQGAQPQHF. The CDR3 DNA sequence: TGTGCCAGCAGCCAGGGACAGGGAGCTCAGCCCCAGCATTTT. The full variable domain, in which reference TRBV28 and TRBJ1-5 provide the parts outside the CDR3, is DVKVTQSSRYLVKRTGEKVFLECVQDMDHENMFWYRQDPGLGLRLIYFSYDVKMKEKGDIPEGYSVSREKKERFSLILESASTNQTSMYLCASSQGQGAQPQHFGDGTRLSIL.

This clone was picked up one time. The chain couples TRBV4-3 to TRBJ2-2, with 11 positions matching TRBD2. The CDR3 sequence is 19 residues long. V lost 4 bases, J lost 0 bases, and 10 bases stayed unmatched. Germline CDR1 reads LGHNA; CDR2 reads YSLEER. The CDR3 sequence: CASSRGTSGRGANTGELFF. Here the CDR3 DNA reads TGCGCCAGCAGCCGAGGGACTAGCGGTCGAGGGGCGAACACCGGGGAGCTGTTTTTT.

This clone has just one count. The rearrangement links TRBV15 to TRBJ2-1; 7 nucleotides align to TRBD2. Per the germline V gene, CDR1 is LNHNV and CDR2 is YYDKDF (reference sequence). The CDR3 runs 15 residues. V was clipped by 5 bases and J by 10 bases; unmatched bases: 14. CDR3: CATSREEGPLLEQFF. The CDR3 DNA sequence: TGTGCCACCAGCCGGGAGGAGGGGCCACTTCTGGAGCAGTTCTTC.

The chain carries TRBV6-6 and TRBJ2-7; D unresolved. V was shortened by 7 bases and J by 2 bases, with 18 bases between the two germline ends. This CDR3 contains 15 residues. Germline CDR1 and CDR2: MNHNY and SVGAGI (reference sequence). CDR3 nucleotides: TGTGCCAGCATGAGAGGTGTAGGCAGCCCCTACGAGCAGTACTTC. This translates into CASMRGVGSPYEQYF.

This clone was recorded many times. The chain carries TRBV13 and TRBJ2-5; maybe TRBD1 (5 bases). Germline values: CDR1 PRHDT, CDR2 FYEKMQ (reference sequence). The germline V and J ends were trimmed by 0 bases and 2 bases, with 7 bases remaining between them. This CDR3 region has 14 residues. CDR3 nucleotide sequence: TGTGCCAGCAGCTTAGGTAGGGGACAAGAGACCCAGTACTTC. It translates to CASSLGRGQETQYF.

V usage is TRBV7-9 and J usage is TRBJ2-7, with 10 nucleotides matching TRBD1. Per the germline V gene, CDR1 is SEHNR and CDR2 is FQNEAQ (reference sequence). The CDR3 is 15 amino acids. The V segment lost 5 bases and the J segment 4 bases; nucleotides outside the gene matches: 8. CDR3 loop: CASSNRDRGGYEQYF. The CDR3 DNA sequence: TGTGCCAGCAGCAACCGGGACAGGGGCGGTTACGAGCAGTACTTC.

The chain recombines TRBV6-1 with TRBJ1-5; 8 bases map to TRBD1. The CDR3 has 14 amino acids. The germline gives CDR1 MNHNS, CDR2 SASEGT. Trimming took 3 bases from V and 7 from J; bases not matched to a gene: 5. CDR3 sequence reads: CASSEGQARQPQHF. As DNA, the CDR3 is TGTGCCAGCAGTGAGGGACAGGCCAGGCAGCCCCAGCATTTT.

The chain links TRBV2 to TRBJ1-5; D is unclear. V lost 6 bases and J lost 6, with 18 bases in between. Germline-derived CDR1 and CDR2 are SNHLY and FYNNEI. The CDR3 has 15 residues. The CDR3 spells CASSLRRVTSQPQHF. DNA for the CDR3: TGTGCCAGCAGCCTACGGAGGGTTACTAGTCAGCCCCAGCATTTT.